One T cell receptor (beta chain) is described in this entry. The target antigen is unknown. The sample comes from a study of shared clonotypes between healthy human individuals. Study findings and constraints: Some clonotypes were shared by all four sorted-subset donors, while others were not shared. The non-shared ones had lower generation probabilities than the shared ones.

The CDR3 has 18 amino acids. Germline values: CDR1 KGHSH, CDR2 LQKENI. V was pared by 1 base and J by 0 bases, with 15 bases between. Naive CD8 cells were CD45RO-negative, positively selected for CCR7, excluding terminally differentiated effector memory CD45RA+ cells. Some clones are missing from TCRdb's copy, which holds only in-frame ones; the method was immunoSEQ multiplex PCR. The table shows 760,000 or so clones, with about 96% occurring only once. Sequencing input: naive CD8+ T cells sorted from blood. The rearrangement uses TRBV18 and TRBJ1-4; D might be TRBD1 (5 bases). The TCR sequence derives from a man aged 25 to 45 in good health. The CDR3 DNA reads as TGTGCCAGCTCACCACGGGGCCACACCCAATCAACTAATGAAAAACTGTTTTTT. This gives the protein CASSPRGHTQSTNEKLFF.